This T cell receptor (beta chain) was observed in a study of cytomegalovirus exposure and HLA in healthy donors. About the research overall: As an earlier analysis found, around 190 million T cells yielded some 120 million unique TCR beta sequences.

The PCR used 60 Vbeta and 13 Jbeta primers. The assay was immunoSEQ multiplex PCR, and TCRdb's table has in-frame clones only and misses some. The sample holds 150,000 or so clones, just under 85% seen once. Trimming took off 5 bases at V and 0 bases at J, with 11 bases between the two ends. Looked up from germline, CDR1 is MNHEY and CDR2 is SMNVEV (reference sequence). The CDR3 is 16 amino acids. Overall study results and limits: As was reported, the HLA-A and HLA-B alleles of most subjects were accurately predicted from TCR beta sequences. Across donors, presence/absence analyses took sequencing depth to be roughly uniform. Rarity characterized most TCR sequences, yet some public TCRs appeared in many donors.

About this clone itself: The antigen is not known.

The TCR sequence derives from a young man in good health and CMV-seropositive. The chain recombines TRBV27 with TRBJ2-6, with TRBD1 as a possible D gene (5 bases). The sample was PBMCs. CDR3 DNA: TGTGCCAGCAGTCTACAGGTTCACTCTGGGGCCAACGTCCTGACTTTC. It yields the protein CASSLQVHSGANVLTF. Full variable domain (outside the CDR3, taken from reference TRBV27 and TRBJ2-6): EAQVTQNPRYLITVTGKKLTVTCSQNMNHEYMSWYRQDPGLGLRQIYYSMNVEVTDKGDVPEGYKVSRKEKRNFPLILESPSPNQTSLYFCASSLQVHSGANVLTFGAGSRLTVL.